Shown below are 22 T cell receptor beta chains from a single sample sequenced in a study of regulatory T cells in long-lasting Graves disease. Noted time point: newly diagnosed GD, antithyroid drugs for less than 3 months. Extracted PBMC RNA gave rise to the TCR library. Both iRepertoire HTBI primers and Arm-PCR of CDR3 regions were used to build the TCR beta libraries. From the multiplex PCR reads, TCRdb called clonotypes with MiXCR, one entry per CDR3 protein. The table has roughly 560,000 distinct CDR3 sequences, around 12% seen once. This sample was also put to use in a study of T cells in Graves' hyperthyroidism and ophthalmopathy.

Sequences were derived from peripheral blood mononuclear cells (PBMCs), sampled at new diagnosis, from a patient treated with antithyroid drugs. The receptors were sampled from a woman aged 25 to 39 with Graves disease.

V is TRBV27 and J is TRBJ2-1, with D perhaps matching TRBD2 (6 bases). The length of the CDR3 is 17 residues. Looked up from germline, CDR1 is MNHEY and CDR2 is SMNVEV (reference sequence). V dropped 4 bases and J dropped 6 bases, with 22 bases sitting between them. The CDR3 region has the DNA TGTGCCAGCAGTTCCGATAGCGGCCCCCAGGGTGGCAATGAGCAGTTCTTC. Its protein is CASSSDSGPQGGNEQFF.

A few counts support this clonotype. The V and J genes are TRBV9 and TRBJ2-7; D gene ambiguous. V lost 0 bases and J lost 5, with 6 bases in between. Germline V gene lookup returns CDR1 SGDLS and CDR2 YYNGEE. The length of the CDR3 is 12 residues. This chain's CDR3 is CASSVDGDEQYF. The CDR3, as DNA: TGTGCCAGCAGCGTAGATGGCGACGAGCAGTACTTC.

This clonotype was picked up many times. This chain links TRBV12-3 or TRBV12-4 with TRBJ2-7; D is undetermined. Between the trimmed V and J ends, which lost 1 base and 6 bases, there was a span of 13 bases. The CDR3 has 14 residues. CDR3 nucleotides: TGTGCCAGCAGTTTAGTATTAGGTTATACCGAGCAGTACTTC. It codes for CASSLVLGYTEQYF.

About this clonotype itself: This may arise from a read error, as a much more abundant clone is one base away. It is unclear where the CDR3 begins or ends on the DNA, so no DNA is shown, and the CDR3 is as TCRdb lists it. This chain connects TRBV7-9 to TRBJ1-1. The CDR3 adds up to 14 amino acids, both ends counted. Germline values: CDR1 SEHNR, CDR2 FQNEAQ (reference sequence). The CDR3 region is CASSLVGEGTEALF.

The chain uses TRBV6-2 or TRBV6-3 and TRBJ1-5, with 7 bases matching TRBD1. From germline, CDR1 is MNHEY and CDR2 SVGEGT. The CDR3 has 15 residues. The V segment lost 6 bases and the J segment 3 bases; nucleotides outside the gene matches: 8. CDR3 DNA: TGTGCCAGCAGCAACAGGGGTACGGTCAATCAGCCCCAGCATTTT. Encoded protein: CASSNRGTVNQPQHF.

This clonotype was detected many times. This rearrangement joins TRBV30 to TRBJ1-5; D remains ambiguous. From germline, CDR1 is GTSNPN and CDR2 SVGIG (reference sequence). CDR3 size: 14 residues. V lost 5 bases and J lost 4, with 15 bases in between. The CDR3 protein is CAWGSGMGNQPQHF. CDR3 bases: TGTGCCTGGGGTTCCGGTATGGGTAATCAGCCCCAGCATTTT.

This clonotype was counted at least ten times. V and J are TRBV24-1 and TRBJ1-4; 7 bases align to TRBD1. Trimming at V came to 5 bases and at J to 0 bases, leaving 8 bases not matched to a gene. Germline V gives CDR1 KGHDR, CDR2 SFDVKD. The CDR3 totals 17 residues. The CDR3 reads CATSAGTDFATNEKLFF. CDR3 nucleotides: TGTGCCACCAGTGCCGGGACAGACTTTGCAACTAATGAAAAACTGTTTTTT.

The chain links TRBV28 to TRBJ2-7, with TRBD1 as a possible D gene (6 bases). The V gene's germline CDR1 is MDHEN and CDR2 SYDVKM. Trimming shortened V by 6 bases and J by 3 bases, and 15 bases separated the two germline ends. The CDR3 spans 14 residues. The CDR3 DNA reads TGTGCCAGCAGGGAAGGACAGCTCATCTACGAGCAGTACTTC. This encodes CASREGQLIYEQYF.

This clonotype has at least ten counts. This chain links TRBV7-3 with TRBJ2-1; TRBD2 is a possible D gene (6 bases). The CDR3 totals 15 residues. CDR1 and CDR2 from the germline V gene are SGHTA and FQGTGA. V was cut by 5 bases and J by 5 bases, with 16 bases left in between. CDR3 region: CASSPLPAGHNEQFF. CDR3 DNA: TGTGCCAGCAGCCCATTACCAGCGGGCCACAATGAGCAGTTCTTC.

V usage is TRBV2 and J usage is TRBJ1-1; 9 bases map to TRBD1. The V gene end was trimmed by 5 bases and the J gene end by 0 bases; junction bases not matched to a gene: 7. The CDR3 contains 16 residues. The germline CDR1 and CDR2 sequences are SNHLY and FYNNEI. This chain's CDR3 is CASSLYGTGLNTEAFF. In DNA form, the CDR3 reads TGTGCCAGCAGTTTATACGGGACAGGGTTGAACACTGAAGCTTTCTTT.

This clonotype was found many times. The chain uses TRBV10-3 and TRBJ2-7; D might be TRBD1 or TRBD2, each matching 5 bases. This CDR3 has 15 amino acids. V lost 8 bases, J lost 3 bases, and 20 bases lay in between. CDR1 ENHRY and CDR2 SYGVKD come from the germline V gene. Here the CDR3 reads CAIRRDPGDFYEQYF. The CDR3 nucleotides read TGTGCCATCCGCAGGGACCCCGGTGATTTCTACGAGCAGTACTTC.

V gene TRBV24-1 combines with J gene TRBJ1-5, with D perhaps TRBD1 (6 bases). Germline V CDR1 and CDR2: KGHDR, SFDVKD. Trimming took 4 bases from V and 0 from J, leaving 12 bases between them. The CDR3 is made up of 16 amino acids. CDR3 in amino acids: CATSEGGLTSNQPQHF. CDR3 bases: TGTGCCACCAGTGAGGGGGGCCTTACTAGCAATCAGCCCCAGCATTTT.

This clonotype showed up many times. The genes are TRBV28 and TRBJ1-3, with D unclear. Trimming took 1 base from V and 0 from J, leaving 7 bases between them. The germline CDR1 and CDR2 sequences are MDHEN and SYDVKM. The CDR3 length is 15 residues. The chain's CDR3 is CASSLSSFSGNTIYF. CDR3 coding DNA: TGTGCCAGCAGTTTATCCTCCTTCTCTGGAAACACCATATATTTT.

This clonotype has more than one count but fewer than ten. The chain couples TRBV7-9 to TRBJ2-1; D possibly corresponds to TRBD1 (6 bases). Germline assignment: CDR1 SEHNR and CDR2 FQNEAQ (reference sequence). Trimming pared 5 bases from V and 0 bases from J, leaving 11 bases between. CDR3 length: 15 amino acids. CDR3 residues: CASSMDRSSYNEQFF. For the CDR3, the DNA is TGTGCCAGCAGCATGGACAGAAGCTCCTACAATGAGCAGTTCTTC. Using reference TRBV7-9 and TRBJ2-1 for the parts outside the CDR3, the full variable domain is DTGVSQNPRHKITKRGQNVTFRCDPISEHNRLYWYRQTLGQGPEFLTYFQNEAQLEKSRLLSDRFSAERPKGSFSTLEIQRTEQGDSAMYLCASSMDRSSYNEQFFGPGTRLTVL.

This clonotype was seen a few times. The CDR3 loop is CASSQDPGGADEQFF. CDR3 DNA: TGTGCCAGCAGCCAAGACCCCGGGGGGGCTGATGAGCAGTTCTTC. The chain employs TRBV9 and TRBJ2-1; 8 nucleotides agree with TRBD2. Germline V gene data show CDR1 as SGDLS and CDR2 as YYNGEE. The CDR3 runs to 15 residues. With V trimmed by 4 bases and J by 8 bases, 11 bases remained unmatched.

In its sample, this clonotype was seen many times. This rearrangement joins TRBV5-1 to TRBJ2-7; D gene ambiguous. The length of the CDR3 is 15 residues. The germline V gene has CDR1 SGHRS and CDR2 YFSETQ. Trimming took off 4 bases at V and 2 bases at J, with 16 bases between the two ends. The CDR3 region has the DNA TGCGCCAGCAGCCTAATTCCTTCCCTAACCTACGAGCAGTACTTC. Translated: CASSLIPSLTYEQYF.

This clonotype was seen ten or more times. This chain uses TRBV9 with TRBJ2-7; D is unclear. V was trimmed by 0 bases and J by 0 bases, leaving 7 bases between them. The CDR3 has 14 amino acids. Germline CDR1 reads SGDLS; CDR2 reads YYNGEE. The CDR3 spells CASSVESYSYEQYF. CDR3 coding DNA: TGTGCCAGCAGCGTAGAGAGTTACTCCTACGAGCAGTACTTC.

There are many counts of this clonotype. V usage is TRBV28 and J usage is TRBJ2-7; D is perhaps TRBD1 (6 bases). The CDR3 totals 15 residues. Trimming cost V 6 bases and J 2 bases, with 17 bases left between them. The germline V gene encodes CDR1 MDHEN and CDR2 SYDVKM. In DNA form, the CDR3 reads TGTGCCAGCAGCAGGACGGGACACCACCCCTACGAGCAGTACTTC. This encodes CASSRTGHHPYEQYF.

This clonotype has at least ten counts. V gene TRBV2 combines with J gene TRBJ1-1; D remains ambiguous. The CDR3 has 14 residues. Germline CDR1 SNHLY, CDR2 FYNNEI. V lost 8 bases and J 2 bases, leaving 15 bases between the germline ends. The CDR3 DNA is TGTGCCAGCGAATCATTTGACCGAAACACTGAAGCTTTCTTT. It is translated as CASESFDRNTEAFF.

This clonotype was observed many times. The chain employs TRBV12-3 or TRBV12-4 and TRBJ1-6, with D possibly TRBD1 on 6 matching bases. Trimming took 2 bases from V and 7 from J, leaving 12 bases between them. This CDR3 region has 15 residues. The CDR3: CASSLMGARNSPLHF. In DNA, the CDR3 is TGTGCCAGCAGTTTAATGGGGGCCCGAAATTCACCCCTCCACTTT.

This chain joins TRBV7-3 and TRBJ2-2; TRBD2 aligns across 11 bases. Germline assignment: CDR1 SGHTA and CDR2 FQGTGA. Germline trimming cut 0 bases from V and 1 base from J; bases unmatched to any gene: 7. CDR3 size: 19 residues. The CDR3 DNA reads TGTGCCAGCAGCTTAACGGGACTAGCGGCGTTCCAGAACACCGGGGAGCTGTTTTTT. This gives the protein CASSLTGLAAFQNTGELFF.

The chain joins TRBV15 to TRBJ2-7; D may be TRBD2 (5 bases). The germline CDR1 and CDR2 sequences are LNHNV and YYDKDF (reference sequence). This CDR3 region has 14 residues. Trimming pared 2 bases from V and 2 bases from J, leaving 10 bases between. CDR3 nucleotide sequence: TGTGCCACCAGCAGAAAGAGCGGAGCCTACGAGCAGTACTTC. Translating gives CATSRKSGAYEQYF.